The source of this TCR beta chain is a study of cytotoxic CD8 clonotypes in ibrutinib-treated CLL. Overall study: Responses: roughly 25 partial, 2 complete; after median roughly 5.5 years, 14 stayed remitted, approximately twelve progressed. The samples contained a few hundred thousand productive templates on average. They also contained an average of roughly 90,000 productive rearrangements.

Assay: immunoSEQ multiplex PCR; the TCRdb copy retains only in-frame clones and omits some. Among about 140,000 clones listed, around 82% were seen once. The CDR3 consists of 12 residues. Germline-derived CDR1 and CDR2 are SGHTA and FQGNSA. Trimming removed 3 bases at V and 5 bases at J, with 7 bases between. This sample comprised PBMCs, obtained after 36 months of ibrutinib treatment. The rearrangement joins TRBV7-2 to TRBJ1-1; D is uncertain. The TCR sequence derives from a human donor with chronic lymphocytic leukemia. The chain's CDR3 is CASSLSVTEAFF. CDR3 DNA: TGTGCCAGCAGCTTGTCGGTTACTGAAGCTTTCTTT.